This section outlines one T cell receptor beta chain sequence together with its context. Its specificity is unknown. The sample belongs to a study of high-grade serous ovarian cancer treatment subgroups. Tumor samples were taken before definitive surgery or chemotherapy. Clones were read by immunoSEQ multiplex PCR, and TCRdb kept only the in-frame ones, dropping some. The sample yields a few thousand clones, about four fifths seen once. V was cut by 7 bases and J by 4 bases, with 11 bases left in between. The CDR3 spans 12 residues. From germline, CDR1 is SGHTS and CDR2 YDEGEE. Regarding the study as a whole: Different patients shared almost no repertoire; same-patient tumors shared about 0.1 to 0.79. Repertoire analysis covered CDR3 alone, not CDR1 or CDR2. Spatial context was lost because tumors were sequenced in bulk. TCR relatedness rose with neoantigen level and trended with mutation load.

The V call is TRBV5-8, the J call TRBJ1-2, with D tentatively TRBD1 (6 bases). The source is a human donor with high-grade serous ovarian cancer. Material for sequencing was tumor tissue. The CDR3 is CASDRSSYGYTF. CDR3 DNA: TGTGCCAGCGACAGGAGTTCCTATGGCTACACCTTC. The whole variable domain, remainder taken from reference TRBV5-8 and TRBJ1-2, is EAGVTQSPTHLIKTRGQQATLRCSPISGHTSVYWYQQALGLGLQFLLWYDEGEERNRGNFPPRFSGRQFPNYSSELNVNALELEDSALYLCASDRSSYGYTFGSGTRLTVV.